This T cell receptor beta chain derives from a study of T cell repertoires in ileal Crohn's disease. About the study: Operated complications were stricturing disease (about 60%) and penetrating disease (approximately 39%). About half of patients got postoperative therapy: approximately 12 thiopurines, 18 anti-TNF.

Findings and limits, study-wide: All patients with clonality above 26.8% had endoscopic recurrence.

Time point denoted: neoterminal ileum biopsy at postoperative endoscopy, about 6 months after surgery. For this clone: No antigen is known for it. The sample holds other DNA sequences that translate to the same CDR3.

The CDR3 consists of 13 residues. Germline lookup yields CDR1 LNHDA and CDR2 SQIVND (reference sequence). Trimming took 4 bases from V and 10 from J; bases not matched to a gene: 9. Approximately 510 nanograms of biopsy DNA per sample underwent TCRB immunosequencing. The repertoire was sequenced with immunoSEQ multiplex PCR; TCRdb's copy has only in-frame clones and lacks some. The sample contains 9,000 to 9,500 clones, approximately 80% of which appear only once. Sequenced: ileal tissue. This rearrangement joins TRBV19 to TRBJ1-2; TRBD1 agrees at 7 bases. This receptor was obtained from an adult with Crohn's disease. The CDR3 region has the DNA TGTGCCAGTAGTAACGCCTGGACAGGATCCTACACCTTC. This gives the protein CASSNAWTGSYTF.